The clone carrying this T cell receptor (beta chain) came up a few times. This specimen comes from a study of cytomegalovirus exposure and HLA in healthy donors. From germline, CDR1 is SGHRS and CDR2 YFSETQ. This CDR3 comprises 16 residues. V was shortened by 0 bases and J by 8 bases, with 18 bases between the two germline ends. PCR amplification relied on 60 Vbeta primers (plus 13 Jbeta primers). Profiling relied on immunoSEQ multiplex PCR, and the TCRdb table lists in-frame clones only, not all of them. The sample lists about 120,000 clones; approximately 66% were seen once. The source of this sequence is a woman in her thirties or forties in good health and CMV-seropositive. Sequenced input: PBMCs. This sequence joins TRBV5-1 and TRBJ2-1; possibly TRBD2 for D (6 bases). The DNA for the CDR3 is TGCGCCAGCAGCTTGGCTACGGAGGGCTTCGGGGATGAGCAGTTCTTC. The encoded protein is CASSLATEGFGDEQFF.